This T cell receptor (beta chain) was captured in a study of OX40 agonist ivuxolimab in advanced cancers. Study summary: An anti-OX40 (CD134) antibody with agonistic activity, ivuxolimab, was administered to patients. Patients received intravenous ivuxolimab every 2 weeks at 0.01 to 10 mg/kg. Cohort: around 83% men, mean age approximately 60, aged roughly 20 to 79.

TCRdb's table, derived via immunoSEQ multiplex PCR, lists solely in-frame clones and lacks some. The table has about 96,000 clones, 84% seen once. Study-level points and caveats: At 0.1 to 3.0 mg/kg, clonal expansion of CD4+ and CD8+ blood T cells had occurred by week 6.

Concerning this clone: As yet, its antigen is unknown.

CDR3 length: 12 amino acids. Trimming pared 3 bases from V and 1 base from J, leaving 1 base between. The V gene's germline CDR1 is SGHTA and CDR2 FQGNSA. The chain recombines TRBV7-2 with TRBJ2-1; D remains unclear. The sequence was collected from an adult with an advanced solid tumor such as melanoma, head and neck, liver or kidney cancer. The sequences come from CD4+ or CD8+ T cells sorted from blood, collected in a trial of the OX40 agonist ivuxolimab. The CDR3: CASSFSYNEQFF. The DNA for the CDR3 is TGTGCCAGCAGCTTTTCCTACAATGAGCAGTTCTTC.